This T cell receptor (beta chain) comes out of a study of blood T cell repertoires in COVID-19. Study summary: T cells, B-cell-depleted T cells, or PBMCs provided the cDNA or gDNA that served as material.

Germline lookup yields CDR1 SNHLY and CDR2 FYNNEI. V was pared by 6 bases and J by 4 bases, with 9 bases between. The CDR3 covers 12 residues. Sequencing used immunoSEQ multiplex PCR; TCRdb keeps in-frame clones, though not all of them. The table has about 150,000 clones, 82% seen once; the top ten hold roughly 15%. Sequencing was carried out using peripheral blood. The chain carries TRBV2 and TRBJ1-1; maybe TRBD1 (5 bases). The origin of this receptor is a human donor with acute or convalescent COVID-19. The donor label of this sample is uncertain. Here the CDR3 reads CASRLGGTEAFF. The CDR3, as DNA: TGTGCCAGCAGATTGGGGGGCACTGAAGCTTTCTTT.